This entry describes one T cell receptor (beta chain). This sample stems from a study of blood T cell repertoires in COVID-19. The length of the CDR3 is 13 residues. Unmatched junction bases numbered 6, after V lost 7 bases and J lost 4 bases. Looked up from germline, CDR1 is SQVTM and CDR2 is ANQGSEA. The table came from immunoSEQ multiplex PCR; TCRdb's copy has only in-frame clones and leaves some out. This sample yields roughly 70,000 clones, of which approximately 90% are seen a single time; 6.7% belongs to the top ten. This clonotype was sampled from an elderly woman with active COVID-19. The sample taken for sequencing was peripheral blood. The J gene is TRBJ2-7, the V gene TRBV29-1; 11 bases map to TRBD2. The CDR3 DNA is TGCAGCGCACTAGCGGGAGATTCTTACGAGCAGTACTTC. Amino acid sequence: CSALAGDSYEQYF.